This record looks at one T cell receptor beta chain sequence and its context. What it binds is unknown. The sample belongs to a study of OX40 agonist ivuxolimab in advanced cancers. Study-wide results and caveats: CD4+ and CD8+ blood T cells expanded clonally by week 6 at 0.1 to 3.0 mg/kg.

This table comes from immunoSEQ multiplex PCR, and its TCRdb copy is limited to in-frame clones, with some not included. This table has 15,000 to 20,000 clones, 65% to 85% appearing once. V gave up 3 bases and J gave up 5 bases; unmatched junction bases: 7. This CDR3 has 15 residues. Germline V gives CDR1 SGHDN, CDR2 FVKESK. The chain combines TRBV14 with TRBJ2-3; 8 bases line up with TRBD1. The receptor was isolated from an adult with an advanced solid tumor such as melanoma, head and neck, liver or kidney cancer. Material: CD4+ or CD8+ T cells sorted from blood, obtained in a trial of the OX40 agonist ivuxolimab. CDR3 in DNA: TGTGCCAGCAGCCACCAGGACAGGGTGAAAGATACGCAGTATTTT. Encoded protein: CASSHQDRVKDTQYF.